In its sample, the clone carrying this T cell receptor beta chain was seen a few times. The antigen remains unidentified. The data were taken from a study of identical twins. Study conclusions and caveats: Out-of-frame alpha sequences common to twins exhibited an excess of low generation probability. The abundant beta clonotypes from cord blood had fewer insertions, and memory repertoires had none of this.

TCRdb analysed the 5' RACE reads with MiXCR anew, one entry per CDR3 protein. This table has roughly 710,000 distinct CDR3 sequences, approximately 6% appearing once. Healthy Caucasians provided all donations. Trimming pared 5 bases from V and 0 bases from J, leaving 6 bases between. Per the germline V gene, CDR1 is SGHRS and CDR2 is YFSETQ. The CDR3 has 13 amino acids. What was sequenced was naive T cells sorted from blood. The chain recombines TRBV5-1 with TRBJ2-4; D ambiguous. The sequence derives from a man between 18 and 35 years old in good health. The DNA of the CDR3 is TGCGCCAGCAGAGACGTAGCCAAAAACATTCAGTACTTC. Its protein product is CASRDVAKNIQYF.